This note documents a single T cell receptor beta chain sequence. Its cognate antigen is unknown. The sample comes from a study of T cell repertoires in cytomegalovirus infection. Study at large: The public TCR beta signatures pointed to both CMV infection and matching HLA type.

Study conclusions and caveats: Dominant in the ex vivo response were TCR beta clonotypes restricted by HLA-C and specific for CMV. Cumulative public TCR beta family frequency identified CMV carriers with the relevant HLA.

Germline values: CDR1 MNHEY, CDR2 SVGAGI. CDR3 size: 16 residues. V was pared by 5 bases and J by 0 bases, with 14 bases between. MiXCR, run by TCRdb on the reads, gives a single entry per CDR3 protein. The sample lists about 500,000 distinct CDR3 sequences, around 35% occurring once. The receptor's source is a human donor in good health (CMV status not recorded). Some clones in this sample may be carry-over from other donors' samples. The gene calls are TRBV6-5 and TRBJ1-3; D possibly corresponds to TRBD1 (5 bases). The source was cultured PBMCs, collected from culture after CMV antigen stimulation. Here the CDR3 reads CASSKSGASSGNTIYF. In DNA, the CDR3 is TGTGCCAGCAGTAAATCCGGGGCAAGCTCTGGAAACACCATATATTTT.